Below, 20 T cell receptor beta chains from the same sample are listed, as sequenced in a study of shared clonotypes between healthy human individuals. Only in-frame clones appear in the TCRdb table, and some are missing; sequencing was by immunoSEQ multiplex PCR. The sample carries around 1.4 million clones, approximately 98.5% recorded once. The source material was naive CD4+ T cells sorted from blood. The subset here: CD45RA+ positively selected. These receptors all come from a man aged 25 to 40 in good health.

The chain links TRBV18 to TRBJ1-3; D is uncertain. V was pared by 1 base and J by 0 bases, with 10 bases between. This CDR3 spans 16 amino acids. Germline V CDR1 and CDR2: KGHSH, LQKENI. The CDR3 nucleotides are TGTGCCAGCTCACCACAGGGAGAAACCTCTGGAAACACCATATATTTT. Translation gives CASSPQGETSGNTIYF.

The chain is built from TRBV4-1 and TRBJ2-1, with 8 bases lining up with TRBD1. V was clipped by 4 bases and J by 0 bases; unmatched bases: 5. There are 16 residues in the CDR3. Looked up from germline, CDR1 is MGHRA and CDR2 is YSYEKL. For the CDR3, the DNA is TGCGCCAGCAGCCCCGGACAGGGTAGCTCCTACAATGAGCAGTTCTTC. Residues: CASSPGQGSSYNEQFF.

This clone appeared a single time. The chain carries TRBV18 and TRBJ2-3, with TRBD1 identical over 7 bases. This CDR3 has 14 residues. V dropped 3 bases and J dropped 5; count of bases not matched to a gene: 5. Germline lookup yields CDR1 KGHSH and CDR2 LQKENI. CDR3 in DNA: TGTGCCAGCTCACCTCGACAGGGAATAGATACGCAGTATTTT. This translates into CASSPRQGIDTQYF. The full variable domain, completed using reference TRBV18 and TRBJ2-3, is NAGVMQNPRHLVRRRGQEARLRCSPMKGHSHVYWYRQLPEEGLKFMVYLQKENIIDESGMPKERFSAEFPKEGPSILRIQQVVRGDSAAYFCASSPRQGIDTQYFGPGTRLTVL.

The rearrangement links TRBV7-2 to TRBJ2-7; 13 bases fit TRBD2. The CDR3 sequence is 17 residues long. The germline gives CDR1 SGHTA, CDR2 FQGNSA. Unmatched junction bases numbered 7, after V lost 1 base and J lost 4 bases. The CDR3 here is CASSLETSGRIWYEQYF. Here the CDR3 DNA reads TGTGCCAGCAGCTTAGAGACTAGCGGGAGGATCTGGTACGAGCAGTACTTC.

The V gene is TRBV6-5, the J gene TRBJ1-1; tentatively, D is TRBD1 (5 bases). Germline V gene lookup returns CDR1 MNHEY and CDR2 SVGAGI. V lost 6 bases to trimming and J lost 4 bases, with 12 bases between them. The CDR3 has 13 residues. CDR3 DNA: TGTGCCAGCAGGGGGCCGGGGGGCACTGAAGCTTTCTTT. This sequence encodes CASRGPGGTEAFF.

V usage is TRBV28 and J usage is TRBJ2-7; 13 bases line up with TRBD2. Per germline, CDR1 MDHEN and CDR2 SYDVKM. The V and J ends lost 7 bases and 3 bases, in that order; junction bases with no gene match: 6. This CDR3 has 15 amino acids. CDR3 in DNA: TGTGCCAGCACTACCGGGACTAGCGGGATCTACGAGCAGTACTTC. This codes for CASTTGTSGIYEQYF.

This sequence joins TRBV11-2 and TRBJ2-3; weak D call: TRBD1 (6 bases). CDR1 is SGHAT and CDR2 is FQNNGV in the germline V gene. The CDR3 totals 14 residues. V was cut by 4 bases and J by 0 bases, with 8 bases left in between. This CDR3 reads CASSWGPSTDTQYF. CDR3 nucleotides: TGTGCCAGCAGCTGGGGGCCCAGCACAGATACGCAGTATTTT.

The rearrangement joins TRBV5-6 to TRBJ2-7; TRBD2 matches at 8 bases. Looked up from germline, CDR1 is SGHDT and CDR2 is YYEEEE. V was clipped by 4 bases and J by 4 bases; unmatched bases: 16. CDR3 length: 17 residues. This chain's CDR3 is CASSALGAGGKIYEQYF. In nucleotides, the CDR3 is TGTGCCAGCAGCGCTTTGGGGGCGGGAGGTAAGATATACGAGCAGTACTTC.

CDR3: CASRQGGSSYNEQFF. The CDR3 DNA reads TGTGCCAGCAGGCAGGGTGGGAGCTCCTACAATGAGCAGTTCTTC. The J gene is TRBJ2-1, the V gene TRBV7-2; D may be TRBD1 or TRBD2 (5 bases each). The CDR3 extends over 15 amino acids. Looked up from germline, CDR1 is SGHTA and CDR2 is FQGNSA. The V end was cut by 6 bases, the J end by 0 bases, with 12 bases between.

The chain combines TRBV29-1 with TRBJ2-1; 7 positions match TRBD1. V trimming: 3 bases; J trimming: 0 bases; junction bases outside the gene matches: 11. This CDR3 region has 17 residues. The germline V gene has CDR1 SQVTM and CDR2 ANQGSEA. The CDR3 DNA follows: TGCAGCGTTGATGGACAGGCGCTAACCCTCTCCTACAATGAGCAGTTCTTC. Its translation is CSVDGQALTLSYNEQFF.

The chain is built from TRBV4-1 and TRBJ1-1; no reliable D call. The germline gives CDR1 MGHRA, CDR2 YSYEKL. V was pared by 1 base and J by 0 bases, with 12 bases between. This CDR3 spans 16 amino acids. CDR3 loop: CASSQGIREMNTEAFF. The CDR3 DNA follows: TGCGCCAGCAGCCAAGGAATCCGGGAGATGAACACTGAAGCTTTCTTT.

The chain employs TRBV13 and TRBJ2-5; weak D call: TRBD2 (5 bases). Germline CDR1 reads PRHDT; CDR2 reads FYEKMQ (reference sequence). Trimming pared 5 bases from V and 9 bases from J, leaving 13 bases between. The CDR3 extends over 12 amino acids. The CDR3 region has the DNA TGTGCCAGCAGCGGCGGGTTTGAGGCCCAGTACTTC. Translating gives CASSGGFEAQYF.

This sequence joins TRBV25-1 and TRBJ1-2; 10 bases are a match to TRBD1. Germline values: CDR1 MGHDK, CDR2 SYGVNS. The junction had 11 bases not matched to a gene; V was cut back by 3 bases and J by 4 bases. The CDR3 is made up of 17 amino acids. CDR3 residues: CASSEPGQGQLGYGYTF. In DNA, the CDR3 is TGTGCCAGCAGTGAGCCGGGACAGGGGCAGTTGGGCTATGGCTACACCTTC.

The CDR3 loop reads CASSPPAGNTEAFF. DNA for the CDR3: TGCGCCAGCAGCCCCCCGGCGGGGAACACTGAAGCTTTCTTT. V usage is TRBV5-1 and J usage is TRBJ1-1; the D is unclear. V lost 4 bases and J 1 base, leaving 11 bases between the germline ends. The CDR3 is 14 amino acids. Germline CDR1 SGHRS, CDR2 YFSETQ.

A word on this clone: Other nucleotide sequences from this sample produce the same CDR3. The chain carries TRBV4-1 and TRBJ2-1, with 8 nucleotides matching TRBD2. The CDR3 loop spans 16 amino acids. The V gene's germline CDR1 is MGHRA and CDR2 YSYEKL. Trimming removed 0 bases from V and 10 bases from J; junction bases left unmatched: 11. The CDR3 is CASSQDPSGRAGEQFF. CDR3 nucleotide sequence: TGCGCCAGCAGCCAAGACCCCTCCGGGAGGGCCGGGGAGCAGTTCTTC.

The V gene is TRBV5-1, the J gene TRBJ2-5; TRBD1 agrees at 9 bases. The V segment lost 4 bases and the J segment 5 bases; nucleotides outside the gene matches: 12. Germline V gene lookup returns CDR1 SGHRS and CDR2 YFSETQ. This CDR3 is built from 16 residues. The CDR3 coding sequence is TGCGCCAGCAGCCCCTGGGACAGGGCATCAGAGGAGACCCAGTACTTC. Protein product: CASSPWDRASEETQYF.

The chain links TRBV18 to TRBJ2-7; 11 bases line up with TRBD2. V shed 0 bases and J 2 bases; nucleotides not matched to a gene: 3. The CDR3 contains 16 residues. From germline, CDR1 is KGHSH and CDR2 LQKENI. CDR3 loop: CASSPPQLAGAYEQYF. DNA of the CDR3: TGTGCCAGCTCACCACCCCAACTAGCGGGAGCCTACGAGCAGTACTTC.

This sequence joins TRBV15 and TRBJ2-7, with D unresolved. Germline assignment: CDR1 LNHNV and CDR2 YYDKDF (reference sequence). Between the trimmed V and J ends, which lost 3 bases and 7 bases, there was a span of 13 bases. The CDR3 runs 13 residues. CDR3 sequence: CATSSLRVTEQYF. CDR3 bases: TGTGCCACCAGCAGCCTCCGGGTTACGGAGCAGTACTTC.

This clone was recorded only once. CDR3: CASSLTTHSRGGTDTQYF. In DNA form, the CDR3 reads TGTGCCAGCAGCTTAACGACGCACTCGAGAGGTGGCACAGATACGCAGTATTTT. The rearrangement links TRBV7-3 to TRBJ2-3, with D unclear. V lost 0 bases and J lost 1, with 17 bases in between. The CDR3 consists of 18 residues. CDR1 is SGHTA, CDR2 FQGTGA, per germline.

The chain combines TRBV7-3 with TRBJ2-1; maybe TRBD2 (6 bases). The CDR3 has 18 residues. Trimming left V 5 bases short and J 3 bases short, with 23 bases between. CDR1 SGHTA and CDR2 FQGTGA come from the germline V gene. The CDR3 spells CASSHPLSLAKSYNEQFF. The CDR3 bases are TGTGCCAGCAGCCACCCCCTTAGTCTAGCGAAAAGCTACAATGAGCAGTTCTTC.